What follows are 12 T cell receptor beta chains derived from one specimen sequenced in a study of neurological immune-mediated disorders. Regarding time point: longitudinal time-point 2. Each CDR3 protein gets one entry after TCRdb re-called the 5' RACE reads with MiXCR. The repertoire holds approximately 82,000 distinct CDR3 sequences, with roughly 13% as singletons. Material: PBMCs. Receptor source: a female donor with HTLV-1-associated myelopathy (HAM/TSP).

This clonotype was seen repeatedly, ten times or more. This sequence joins TRBV10-3 and TRBJ2-6, with D uncertain. Trimming pared 10 bases from V and 0 bases from J, leaving 7 bases between. Germline V gives CDR1 ENHRY, CDR2 SYGVKD. CDR3 length equals 13 residues. The CDR3 reads CATSSSGANVLTF. CDR3 sequence (DNA): TGTGCCACTAGTAGCTCTGGGGCCAACGTCCTGACTTTC.

This clonotype has at least ten counts. This chain links TRBV7-6 with TRBJ2-5, with D hard to call. This CDR3 contains 15 residues. Germline assignment: CDR1 SGHVS and CDR2 FNYEAQ. Trimming removed 0 bases from V and 5 bases from J, with 13 bases in between. Here the CDR3 DNA reads TGTGCCAGCAGCTTAGCGCCCTACCCAAGGGAGACCCAGTACTTC. Translating it yields CASSLAPYPRETQYF.

Concerning this clonotype: A junction boundary mismatches the germline segment, possibly from a read error. J is TRBJ1-4 and V is TRBV5-1; D is unclear. Per germline, CDR1 SGHRS and CDR2 YFSETQ. CDR3 size: 15 residues. CDR3 nucleotides: TGCTCCAGCAGCTTGGAGGGAAAGCAAAATGAAAAACTGTTTTTT. This sequence encodes CSSSLEGKQNEKLFF.

Ten or more counts support this clonotype. The J gene is TRBJ2-1, the V gene TRBV5-1, with D perhaps TRBD2 (5 bases). The CDR3 is made up of 14 amino acids. V lost 2 bases, J lost 7 bases, and 13 bases lay in between. In germline, CDR1 is SGHRS, CDR2 YFSETQ. CDR3 amino acids: CASSLTSVRNEQFF. The CDR3 nucleotides are TGCGCCAGCAGCTTAACTAGTGTGAGGAATGAGCAGTTCTTC.

This clonotype was seen ten or more times. V and J are TRBV5-1 and TRBJ1-2, with D tentatively TRBD1 (6 bases). Germline V gives CDR1 SGHRS, CDR2 YFSETQ. This CDR3 spans 18 amino acids. Trimming took off 3 bases at V and 1 base at J, with 22 bases between the two ends. CDR3 bases: TGCGCCAGCAGCTCGGAGGGACACACCGAACCCTTTAACTATGGCTACACCTTC. Translated: CASSSEGHTEPFNYGYTF.

This sequence joins TRBV6-5 and TRBJ2-7; D unclear. Germline V gene lookup returns CDR1 MNHEY and CDR2 SVGAGI. The CDR3 spans 13 residues. Trimming left V 6 bases short and J 5 bases short, with 14 bases between. The CDR3: CASRFLGVHEQYF. CDR3 DNA: TGTGCCAGCAGATTTTTAGGCGTCCACGAGCAGTACTTC.

Many counts were recorded for this clonotype. V usage is TRBV5-1 and J usage is TRBJ1-5, with TRBD1 matching 8 bases. V shed 0 bases, J shed 4 bases, and the junction held 3 bases outside the gene matches. The germline V gene encodes CDR1 SGHRS and CDR2 YFSETQ. This CDR3 is 15 amino acids long. The CDR3 here is CASSLGDRGNQPQHF. The DNA for the CDR3 is TGCGCCAGCAGCTTGGGTGACAGGGGAAATCAGCCCCAGCATTTT.

This clonotype was recorded at least ten times. The chain couples TRBV11-2 to TRBJ2-1, with 7 bases identical to TRBD1. Germline lookup yields CDR1 SGHAT and CDR2 FQNNGV. The CDR3 is 14 amino acids. With V trimmed by 5 bases and J by 1 base, 2 bases remained unmatched. CDR3 nucleotides: TGTGCCAGCAGCCCGGGACAGTCCTACAATGAGCAGTTCTTC. Amino acids: CASSPGQSYNEQFF.

This clonotype was detected many times. This chain uses TRBV20-1 with TRBJ2-5; 7 positions agree with TRBD2. The germline gives CDR1 DFQATT, CDR2 SNEGSKA (reference sequence). Trimming at V came to 2 bases and at J to 2 bases, leaving 5 bases not matched to a gene. The length of the CDR3 is 14 residues. The CDR3 nucleotides are TGCAGTGCTAGACCACTAGCGAGTCAAGAGACCCAGTACTTC. Its protein product is CSARPLASQETQYF.

In its sample, this clonotype was seen a few times. V usage is TRBV12-3 or TRBV12-4 and J usage is TRBJ1-5; D is unresolved. With 8 bases removed from V and 0 bases from J, the gap between germline ends came to 11 bases. CDR3 length: 14 residues. CDR3 coding DNA: TGTGCCAGCCAAGCCTCCTATAGCAATCAGCCCCAGCATTTT. Translated, it gives CASQASYSNQPQHF.

The CDR3 loop is CASTAAGELFF. The CDR3, as DNA: TGTGCCAGCACCGCGGCCGGGGAGCTGTTTTTT. The chain links TRBV6-2 or TRBV6-3 to TRBJ2-2; no reliable D call. Germline CDR1 reads MNHEY; CDR2 reads SVGEGT. V was cut by 7 bases and J by 6 bases, with 6 bases left in between. The length of the CDR3 is 11 residues.

This clonotype appeared many times. This chain connects TRBV2 to TRBJ2-5, with D possibly matching TRBD2 (6 bases). Germline CDR1 SNHLY, CDR2 FYNNEI. Trimming shortened V by 7 bases and J by 2 bases, and 14 bases separated the two germline ends. The CDR3 extends over 14 amino acids. CDR3 coding DNA: TGTGCCAGCAACCGGTTCGGGGGACAAGAGACCCAGTACTTC. As protein: CASNRFGGQETQYF.